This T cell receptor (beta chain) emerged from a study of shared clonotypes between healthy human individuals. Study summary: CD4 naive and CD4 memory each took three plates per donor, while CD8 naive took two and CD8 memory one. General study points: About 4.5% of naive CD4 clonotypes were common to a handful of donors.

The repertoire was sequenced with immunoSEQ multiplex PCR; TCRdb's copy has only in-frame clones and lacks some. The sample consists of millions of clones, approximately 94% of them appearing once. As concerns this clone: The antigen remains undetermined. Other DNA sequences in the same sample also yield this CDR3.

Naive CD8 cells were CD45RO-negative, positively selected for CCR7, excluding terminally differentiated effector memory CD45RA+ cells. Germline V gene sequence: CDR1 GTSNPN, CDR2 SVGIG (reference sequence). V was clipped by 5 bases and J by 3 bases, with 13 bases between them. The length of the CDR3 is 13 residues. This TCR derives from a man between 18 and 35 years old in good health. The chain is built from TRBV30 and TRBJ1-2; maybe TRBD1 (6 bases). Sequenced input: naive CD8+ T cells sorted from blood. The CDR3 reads CAWSGGQDYGYTF. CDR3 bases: TGTGCCTGGTCCGGGGGGCAGGACTATGGCTACACCTTC.